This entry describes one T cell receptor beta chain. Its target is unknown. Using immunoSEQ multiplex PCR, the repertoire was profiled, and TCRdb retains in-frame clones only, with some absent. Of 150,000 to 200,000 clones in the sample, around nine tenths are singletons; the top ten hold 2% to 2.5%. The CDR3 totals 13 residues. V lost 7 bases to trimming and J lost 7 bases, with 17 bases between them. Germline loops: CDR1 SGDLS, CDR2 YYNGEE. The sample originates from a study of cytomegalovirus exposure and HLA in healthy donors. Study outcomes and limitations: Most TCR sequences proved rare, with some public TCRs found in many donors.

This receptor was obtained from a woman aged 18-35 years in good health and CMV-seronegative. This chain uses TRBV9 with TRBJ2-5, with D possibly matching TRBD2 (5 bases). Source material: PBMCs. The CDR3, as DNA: TGTGCCAGCTCCCGGGATCCCGGTTCGACCCAGTACTTC. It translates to CASSRDPGSTQYF.